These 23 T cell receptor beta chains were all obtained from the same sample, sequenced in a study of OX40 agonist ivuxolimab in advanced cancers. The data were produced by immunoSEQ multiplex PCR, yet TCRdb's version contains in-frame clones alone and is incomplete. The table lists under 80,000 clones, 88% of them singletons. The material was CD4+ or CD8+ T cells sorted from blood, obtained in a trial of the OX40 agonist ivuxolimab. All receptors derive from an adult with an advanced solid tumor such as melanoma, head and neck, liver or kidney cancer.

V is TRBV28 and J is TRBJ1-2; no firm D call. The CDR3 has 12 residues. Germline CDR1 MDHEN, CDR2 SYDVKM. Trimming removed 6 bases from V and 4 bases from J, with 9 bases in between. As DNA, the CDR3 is TGTGCCAGCAGCTCAGAAACCTATGGCTACACCTTC. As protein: CASSSETYGYTF.

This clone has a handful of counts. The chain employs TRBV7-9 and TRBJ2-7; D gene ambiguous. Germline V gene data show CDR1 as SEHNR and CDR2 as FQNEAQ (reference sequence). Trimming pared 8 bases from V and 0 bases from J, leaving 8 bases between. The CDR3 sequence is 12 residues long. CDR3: CASGRSSYEQYF. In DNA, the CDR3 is TGTGCCAGCGGGCGGTCCTCCTACGAGCAGTACTTC.

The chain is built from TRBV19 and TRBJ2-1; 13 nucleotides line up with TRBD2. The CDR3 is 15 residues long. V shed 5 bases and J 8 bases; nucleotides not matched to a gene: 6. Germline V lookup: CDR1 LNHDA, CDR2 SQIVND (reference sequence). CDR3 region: CASSWTSGSIDEQFF. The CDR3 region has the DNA TGTGCCAGTAGTTGGACTAGCGGGAGTATCGATGAGCAGTTCTTC. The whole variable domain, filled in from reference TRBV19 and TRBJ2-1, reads DGGITQSPKYLFRKEGQNVTLSCEQNLNHDAMYWYRQDPGQGLRLIYYSQIVNDFQKGDIAEGYSVSREKKESFPLTVTSAQKNPTAFYLCASSWTSGSIDEQFFGPGTRLTVL.

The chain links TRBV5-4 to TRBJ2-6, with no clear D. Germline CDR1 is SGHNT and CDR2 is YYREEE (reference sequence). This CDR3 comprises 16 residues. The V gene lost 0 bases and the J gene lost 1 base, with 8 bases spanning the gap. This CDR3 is CASSLEIGSGANVLTF. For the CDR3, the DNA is TGTGCCAGCAGCTTGGAAATTGGTTCTGGGGCCAACGTCCTGACTTTC.

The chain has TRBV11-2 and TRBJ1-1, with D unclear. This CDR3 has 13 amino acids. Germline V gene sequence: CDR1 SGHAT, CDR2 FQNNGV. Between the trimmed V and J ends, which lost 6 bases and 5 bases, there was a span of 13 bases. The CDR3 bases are TGTGCCAGCAGTAGGACCGACGGGACTGAAGCTTTCTTT. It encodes CASSRTDGTEAFF.

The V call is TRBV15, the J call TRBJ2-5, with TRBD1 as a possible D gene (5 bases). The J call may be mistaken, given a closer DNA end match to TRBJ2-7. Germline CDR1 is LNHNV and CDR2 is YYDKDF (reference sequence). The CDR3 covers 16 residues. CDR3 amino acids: CATSGRDKGDPNEQYF. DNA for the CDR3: TGTGCCACCAGCGGACGCGATAAAGGGGATCCCAACGAGCAGTACTTC.

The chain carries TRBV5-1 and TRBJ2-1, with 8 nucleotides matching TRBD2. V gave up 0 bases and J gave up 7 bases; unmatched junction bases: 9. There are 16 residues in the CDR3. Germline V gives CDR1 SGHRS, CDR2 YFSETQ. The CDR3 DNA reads TGCGCCAGCAGCTTGGCTAGAGCGGGAGTAGGGAATGAGCAGTTCTTC. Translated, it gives CASSLARAGVGNEQFF.

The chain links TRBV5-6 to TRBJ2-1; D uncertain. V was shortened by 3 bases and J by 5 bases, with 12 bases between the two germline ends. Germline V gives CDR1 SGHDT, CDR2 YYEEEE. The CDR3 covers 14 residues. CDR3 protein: CASSSSDGNNEQFF. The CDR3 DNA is TGTGCCAGCAGCTCCTCGGACGGTAACAATGAGCAGTTCTTC.

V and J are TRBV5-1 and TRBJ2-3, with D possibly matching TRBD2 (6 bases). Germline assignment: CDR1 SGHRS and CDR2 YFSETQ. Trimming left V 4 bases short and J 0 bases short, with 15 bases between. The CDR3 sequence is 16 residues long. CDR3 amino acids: CASSLNAGTSTDTQYF. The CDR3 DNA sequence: TGCGCCAGCAGCCTGAATGCCGGGACTAGCACAGATACGCAGTATTTT.

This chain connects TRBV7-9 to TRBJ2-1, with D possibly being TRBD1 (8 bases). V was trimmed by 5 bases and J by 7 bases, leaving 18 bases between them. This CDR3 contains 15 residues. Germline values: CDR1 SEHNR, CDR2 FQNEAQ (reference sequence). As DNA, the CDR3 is TGTGCCAGCAGCCCAACAGGGGGGGGGCCGAATGAGCAGTTCTTC. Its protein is CASSPTGGGPNEQFF.

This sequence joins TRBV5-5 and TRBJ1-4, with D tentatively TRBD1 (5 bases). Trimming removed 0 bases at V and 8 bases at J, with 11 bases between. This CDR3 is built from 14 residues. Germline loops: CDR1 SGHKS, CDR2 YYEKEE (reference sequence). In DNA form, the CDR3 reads TGTGCCAGCAGCTTGGGACAGAATAGGGAAAAACTGTTTTTT. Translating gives CASSLGQNREKLFF. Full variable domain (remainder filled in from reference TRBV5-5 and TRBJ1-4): DAGVTQSPTHLIKTRGQQVTLRCSPISGHKSVSWYQQVLGQGPQFIFQYYEKEERGRGNFPDRFSARQFPNYSSELNVNALLLGDSALYLCASSLGQNREKLFFGSGTQLSVL.

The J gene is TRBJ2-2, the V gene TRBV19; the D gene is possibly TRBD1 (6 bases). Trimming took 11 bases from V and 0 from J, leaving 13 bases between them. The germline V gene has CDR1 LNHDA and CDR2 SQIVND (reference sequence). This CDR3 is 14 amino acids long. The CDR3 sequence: CAVSGVPNTGELFF. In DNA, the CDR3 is TGTGCCGTCTCAGGGGTGCCGAACACCGGGGAGCTGTTTTTT.

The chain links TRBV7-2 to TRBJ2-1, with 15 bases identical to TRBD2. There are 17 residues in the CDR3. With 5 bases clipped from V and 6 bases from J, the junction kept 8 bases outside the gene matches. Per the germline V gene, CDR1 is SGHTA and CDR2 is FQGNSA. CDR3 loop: CASSTRTSGRAGNEQFF. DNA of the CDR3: TGTGCCAGCAGCACTCGGACTAGCGGGAGGGCCGGCAATGAGCAGTTCTTC.

The CDR3 loop is CASGMAGELFF. CDR3 DNA sequence: TGTGCCAGCGGCATGGCCGGGGAGCTGTTTTTT. The chain is built from TRBV7-9 and TRBJ2-2, with D uncertain. This CDR3 comprises 11 residues. Per germline, CDR1 SEHNR and CDR2 FQNEAQ (reference sequence). V dropped 8 bases and J dropped 6 bases, with 7 bases sitting between them.

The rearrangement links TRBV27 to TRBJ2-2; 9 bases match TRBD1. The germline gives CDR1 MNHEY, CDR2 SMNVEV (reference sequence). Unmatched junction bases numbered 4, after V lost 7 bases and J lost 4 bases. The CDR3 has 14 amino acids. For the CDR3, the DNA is TGTGCCAGCACTAACAGGGGGCCCACCGGGGAGCTGTTTTTT. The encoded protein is CASTNRGPTGELFF.

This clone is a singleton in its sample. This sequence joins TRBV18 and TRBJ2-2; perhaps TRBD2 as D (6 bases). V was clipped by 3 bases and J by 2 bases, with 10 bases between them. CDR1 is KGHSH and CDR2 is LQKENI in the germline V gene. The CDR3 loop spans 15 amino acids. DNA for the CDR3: TGTGCCAGCTCACCGGTTAGCGGTAACACCGGGGAGCTGTTTTTT. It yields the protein CASSPVSGNTGELFF.

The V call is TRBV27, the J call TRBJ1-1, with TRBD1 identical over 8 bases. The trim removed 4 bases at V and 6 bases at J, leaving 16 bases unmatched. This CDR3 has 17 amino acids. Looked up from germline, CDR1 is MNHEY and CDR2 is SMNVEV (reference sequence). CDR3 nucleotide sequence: TGTGCCAGCAGTTCTTGGACAGGGAGTACGGGATTTTCTGAAGCTTTCTTT. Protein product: CASSSWTGSTGFSEAFF.

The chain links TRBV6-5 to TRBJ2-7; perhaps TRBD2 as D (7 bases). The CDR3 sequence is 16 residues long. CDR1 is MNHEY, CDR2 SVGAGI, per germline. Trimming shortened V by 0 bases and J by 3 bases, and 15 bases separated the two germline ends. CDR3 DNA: TGTGCCAGCAGTTACTCAAGGGGGGGCAGGAGCTACGAGCAGTACTTC. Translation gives CASSYSRGGRSYEQYF.

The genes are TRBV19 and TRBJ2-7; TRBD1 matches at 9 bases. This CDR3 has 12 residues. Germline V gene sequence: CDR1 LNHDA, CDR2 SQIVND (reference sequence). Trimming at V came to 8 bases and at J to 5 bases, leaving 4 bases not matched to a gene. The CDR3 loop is CASGDRADEQYF. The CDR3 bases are TGTGCCAGTGGGGACAGGGCGGACGAGCAGTACTTC.

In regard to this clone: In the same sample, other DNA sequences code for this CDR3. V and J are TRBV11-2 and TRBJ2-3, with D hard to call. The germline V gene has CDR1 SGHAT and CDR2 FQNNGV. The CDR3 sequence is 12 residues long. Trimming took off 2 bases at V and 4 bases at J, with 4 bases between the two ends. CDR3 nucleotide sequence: TGTGCCAGCAGCTTAAATGCAGATACGCAGTATTTT. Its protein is CASSLNADTQYF. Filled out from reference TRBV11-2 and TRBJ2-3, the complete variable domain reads EAGVAQSPRYKIIEKRQSVAFWCNPISGHATLYWYQQILGQGPKLLIQFQNNGVVDDSQLPKDRFSAERLKGVDSTLKIQPAKLEDSAVYLCASSLNADTQYFGPGTRLTVL.

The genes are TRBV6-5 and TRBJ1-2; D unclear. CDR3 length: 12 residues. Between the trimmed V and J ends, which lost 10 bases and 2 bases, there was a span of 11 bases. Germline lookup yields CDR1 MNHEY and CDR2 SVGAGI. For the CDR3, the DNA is TGTGCCACCTCTGCGGACAACTATGGCTACACCTTC. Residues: CATSADNYGYTF.

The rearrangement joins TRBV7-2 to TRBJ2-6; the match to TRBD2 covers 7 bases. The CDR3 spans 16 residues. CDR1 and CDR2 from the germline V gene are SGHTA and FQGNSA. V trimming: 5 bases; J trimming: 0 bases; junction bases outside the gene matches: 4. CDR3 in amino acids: CASSQTGGSGANVLTF. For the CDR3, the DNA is TGTGCCAGCAGCCAGACGGGGGGCTCTGGGGCCAACGTCCTGACTTTC.

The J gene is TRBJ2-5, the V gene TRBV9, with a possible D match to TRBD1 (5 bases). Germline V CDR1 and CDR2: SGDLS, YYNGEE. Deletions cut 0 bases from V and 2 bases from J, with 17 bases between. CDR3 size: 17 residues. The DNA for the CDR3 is TGTGCCAGCAGCGTAGGGTTAAACGACAGATCACAAGAGACCCAGTACTTC. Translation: CASSVGLNDRSQETQYF.